This T cell receptor beta chain emerged from a study of identical twins. General study points: Twin pairs had excess sharing that was weaker in beta out-of-frame sequences.

Comments on this clonotype: Its antigen remains unknown.

One entry per CDR3 protein results from TCRdb running MiXCR on the 5' RACE reads. The sample gives approximately 590,000 distinct CDR3 sequences, 9.6% of which show up once; around 3.2% is in the top ten. V was pared by 1 base and J by 4 bases, with 6 bases between. The CDR3 extends over 12 amino acids. Germline V gene data show CDR1 as GTSNPN and CDR2 as SVGIG (reference sequence). These data were also reused for a study on yellow fever vaccine responses in identical twins.

The sample taken for sequencing was PBMCs. The chain couples TRBV30 to TRBJ2-3; D unclear. This receptor was obtained from a woman aged 18-35 years in good health. The CDR3 loop reads CAWSDLADTQYF. As DNA, the CDR3 is TGTGCCTGGAGTGATCTAGCAGATACGCAGTATTTT.